This TCR beta chain was recovered during a study of Ad26.COV2.S vaccination and SARS-CoV-2 variants (dated by TCRdb to about 2021). In terms of the full investigation: Donors in the vaccine arm were drawn from COV1001, a phase I-IIa trial of Ad26.COV2.S in healthy adults that was multicentre, randomized, double-blind and placebo-controlled. Dosing of Ad26.COV2.S was intramuscular, at either 5x10^10 or 1x10^11 viral particles, delivered as one shot or as two shots spaced 56 days apart. The TCR-sequenced set comprised about 30 samples: around 20 Ad26.COV2.S vaccine recipients, 5 placebo recipients and 8 SARS-CoV-2 convalescent individuals. Investigators did not know the trial group allocation while performing experiments and assessing outcomes. Trial participants were randomized into five groups of five, in which low-dose or high-dose Ad26.COV2.S was given once or twice, or placebo was given on both occasions. Sequencing of the TCRbeta repertoire served to evaluate the specificity and breadth of SARS-CoV-2-reactive T cell receptors following Ad26.COV2.S vaccination. The paper's findings and limits, for the study overall: The study was not powered to compare responses between vaccine doses or regimens. Compared with placebo recipients, Ad26.COV2.S recipients showed higher spike-specific TCR breadth (P = 0.0014). Vaccine and placebo recipients had similar non-spike TCR breadth, a finding consistent with the vaccine containing only spike. The authors noted that the TCR breadth and depth analyses may have underestimated total T cell responses. Substantial breadth of spike-specific CD8+ and CD4+ T cell responses was reported after vaccination.

Relative to germline, V is 0 bases shorter and J is 1 base shorter, with 9 bases between their ends. CDR1 and CDR2 were assigned from the germline V gene (reference sequence) as GTSNPN and SVGIG. The CDR3 goes from the cysteine to the phenylalanine over 14 residues. The read is trimmed to its CDR3 DNA, 42 bases read in frame from base 1. The immunoSEQ Assay was used to sequence TCRbeta CDR3 regions. After extraction, genomic DNA underwent amplification by bias-controlled multiplex PCR, followed by high-throughput sequencing. Concerning the study's data processing: To quantify the absolute abundance of each unique TCRbeta CDR3 region, sequences were collapsed and filtered. T cell fraction was estimated by normalizing TCRbeta template counts to usable DNA, which was measured by amplifying reference genes present in all nucleated cells. Repertoire TCRs were annotated as SARS-CoV-2-specific by exact matching of V gene, CDR3 amino acid sequence and J gene to a known reactive TCR set. MIRA supplied the reference SARS-CoV-2 TCR set, which was filtered for enrichment in COVID-19-positive ImmuneCODE repertoires so that public or cross-reactive TCRs were removed. Using the MIRA antigens, annotated TCRs were further analysed by specific ORF or by position within an ORF. Breadth was defined as the number of annotated unique rearrangements divided by the total number of unique productive rearrangements, and depth was defined as the summed frequency of the annotated unique rearrangements. TCR breadth was compared between groups using two-sided Wilcoxon rank-sum tests. TCRdb limited this immuneACCESS table to in-frame rearrangements with V and J called. A share of clones is missing; checked studies link under half to unresolved V genes, and the rest is unexplained. Clone size and the V and J calls come from that table; the DNA yielded D and trimming. Counted in this sample were more than 300,000 clones; around 88% of them appeared once. Around 5% of the sample is taken by the ten largest.

Worth noting for this clone: The antigen it binds to is not known. No base qualities exist here, and no much larger clone lies one base off it.

The treatment or condition label, as the study defines it: some 19 received Ad26.COV2.S at low or high dose, single or two shots; about 5 received placebo; per-sample allocation not given. For vaccine and placebo recipients, the sequenced repertoires came from samples collected on day 63 after the first injection. Between 29 July and 7 August 2020, Cohort 1b enrolled about 27 adults aged 18-55 years at one site in Boston, USA. Ad26.COV2.S was a replication-incompetent adenovirus type 26 vector that expressed a prefusion-stabilized SARS-CoV-2 spike protein derived from the original Wuhan strain. Rearrangement joined TRBV30 to TRBJ1-1; the D gene lacks a confident call. The TCR was taken from a person between 18 and 65 years old who received the Ad26.COV2.S COVID-19 vaccine or a placebo. The material was peripheral blood, obtained in a trial of Ad26.COV2.S vaccine versus placebo. The CDR3 corresponds to CAWSVGVENTEAFF. At the DNA level, the sequence is TGTGCCTGGAGTGTAGGAGTTGAGAACACTGAAGCTTTCTTT.